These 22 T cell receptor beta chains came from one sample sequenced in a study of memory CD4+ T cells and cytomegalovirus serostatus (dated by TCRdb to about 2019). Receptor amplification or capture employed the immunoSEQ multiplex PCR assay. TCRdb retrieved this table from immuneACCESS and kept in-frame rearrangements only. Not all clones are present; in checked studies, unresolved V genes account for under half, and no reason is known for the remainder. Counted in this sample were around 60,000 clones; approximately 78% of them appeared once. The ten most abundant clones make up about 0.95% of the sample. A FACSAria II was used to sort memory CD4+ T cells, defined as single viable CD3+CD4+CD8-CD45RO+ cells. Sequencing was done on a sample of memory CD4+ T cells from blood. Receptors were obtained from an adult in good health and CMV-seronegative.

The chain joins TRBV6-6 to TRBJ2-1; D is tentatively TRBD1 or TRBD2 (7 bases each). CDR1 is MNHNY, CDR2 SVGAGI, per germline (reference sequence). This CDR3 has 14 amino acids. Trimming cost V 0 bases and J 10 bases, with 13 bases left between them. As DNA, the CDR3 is TGTGCCAGCAGTTACTCTAAGGGAGGGGGCGAGCAGTTCTTC. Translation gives CASSYSKGGGEQFF.

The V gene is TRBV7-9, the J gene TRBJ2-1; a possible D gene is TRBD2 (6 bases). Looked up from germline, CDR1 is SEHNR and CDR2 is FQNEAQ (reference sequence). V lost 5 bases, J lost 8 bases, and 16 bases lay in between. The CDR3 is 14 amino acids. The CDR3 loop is CASSPNWGVDEQFF. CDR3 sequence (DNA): TGTGCCAGCAGCCCAAACTGGGGGGTTGATGAGCAGTTCTTC.

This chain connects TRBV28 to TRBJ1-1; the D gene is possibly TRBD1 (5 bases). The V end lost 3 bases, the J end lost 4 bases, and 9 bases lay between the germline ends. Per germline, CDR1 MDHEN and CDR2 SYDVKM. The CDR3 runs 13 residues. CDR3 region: CASSFRGTTEAFF. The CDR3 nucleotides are TGTGCCAGCAGTTTTCGGGGGACCACTGAAGCTTTCTTT.

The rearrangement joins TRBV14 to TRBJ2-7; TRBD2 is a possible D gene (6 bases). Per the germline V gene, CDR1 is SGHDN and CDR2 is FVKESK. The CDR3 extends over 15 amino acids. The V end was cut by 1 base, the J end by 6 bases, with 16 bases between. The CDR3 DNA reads TGTGCCAGCAGCCAAGTGGAGGGAGTGCCCCCCGAGCAGTACTTC. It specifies CASSQVEGVPPEQYF.

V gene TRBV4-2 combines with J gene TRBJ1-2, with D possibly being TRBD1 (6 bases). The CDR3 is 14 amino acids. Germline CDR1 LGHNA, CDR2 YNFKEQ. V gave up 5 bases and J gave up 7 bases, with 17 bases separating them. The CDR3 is CASSLAGARAGYTF. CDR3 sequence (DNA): TGTGCCAGCAGCTTGGCGGGGGCCCGGGCTGGCTACACCTTC.

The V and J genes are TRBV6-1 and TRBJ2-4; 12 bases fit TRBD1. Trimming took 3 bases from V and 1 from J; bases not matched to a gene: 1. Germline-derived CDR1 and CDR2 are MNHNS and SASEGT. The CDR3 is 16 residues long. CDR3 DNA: TGTGCCAGCAGTGAGGGACAGGGGGCCGCCAAAAACATTCAGTACTTC. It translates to CASSEGQGAAKNIQYF.

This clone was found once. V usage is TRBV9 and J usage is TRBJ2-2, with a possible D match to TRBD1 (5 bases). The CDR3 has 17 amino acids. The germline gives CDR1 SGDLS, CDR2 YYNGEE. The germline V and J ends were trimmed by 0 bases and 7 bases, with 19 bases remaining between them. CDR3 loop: CASSVAGASLTGGELFF. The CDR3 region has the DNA TGTGCCAGCAGCGTAGCTGGGGCCTCTCTAACAGGCGGGGAGCTGTTTTTT.

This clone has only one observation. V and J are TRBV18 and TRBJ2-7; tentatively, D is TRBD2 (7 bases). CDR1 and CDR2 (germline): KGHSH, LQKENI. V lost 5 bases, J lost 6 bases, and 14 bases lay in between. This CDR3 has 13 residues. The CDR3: CASSTQGGGEQYF. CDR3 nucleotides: TGTGCCAGCTCAACCCAGGGAGGGGGCGAGCAGTACTTC.

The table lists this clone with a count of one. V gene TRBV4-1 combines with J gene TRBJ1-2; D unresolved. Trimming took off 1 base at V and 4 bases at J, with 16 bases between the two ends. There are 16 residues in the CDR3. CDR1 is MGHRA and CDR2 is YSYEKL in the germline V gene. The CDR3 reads CASSQVYTPKGYGYTF. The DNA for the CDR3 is TGCGCCAGCAGCCAAGTGTACACTCCGAAGGGCTATGGCTACACCTTC.

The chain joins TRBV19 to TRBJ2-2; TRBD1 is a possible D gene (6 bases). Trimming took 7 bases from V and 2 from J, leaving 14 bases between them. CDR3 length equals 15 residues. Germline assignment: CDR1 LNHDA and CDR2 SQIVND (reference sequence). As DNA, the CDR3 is TGTGCCAGTACCCCGGGACACCCAAACACCGGGGAGCTGTTTTTT. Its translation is CASTPGHPNTGELFF.

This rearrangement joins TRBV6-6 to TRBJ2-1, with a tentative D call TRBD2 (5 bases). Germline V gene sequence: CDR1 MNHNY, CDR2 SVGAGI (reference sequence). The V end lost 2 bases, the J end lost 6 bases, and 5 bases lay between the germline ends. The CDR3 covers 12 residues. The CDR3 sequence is CASSYGSNEQFF. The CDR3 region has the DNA TGTGCCAGCAGTTACGGGAGCAATGAGCAGTTCTTC.

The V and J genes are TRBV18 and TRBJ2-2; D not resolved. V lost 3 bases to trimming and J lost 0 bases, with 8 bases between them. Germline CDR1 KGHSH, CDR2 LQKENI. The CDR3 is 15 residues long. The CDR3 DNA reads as TGTGCCAGCTCACCTGCTGTAGCGAACACCGGGGAGCTGTTTTTT. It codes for CASSPAVANTGELFF.

As DNA, the CDR3 is TGTGCCAGCAGCTTAGCAGGTCGACTACTAGCCGGGGAGCTGTTTTTT. This translates into CASSLAGRLLAGELFF. This chain links TRBV7-6 with TRBJ2-2, with D tentatively TRBD2 (5 bases). This CDR3 comprises 16 residues. Per the germline V gene, CDR1 is SGHVS and CDR2 is FNYEAQ. V lost 0 bases, J lost 6 bases, and 14 bases lay in between.

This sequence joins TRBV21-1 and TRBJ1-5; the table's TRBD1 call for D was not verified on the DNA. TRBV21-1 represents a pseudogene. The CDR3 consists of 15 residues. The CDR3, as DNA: TGTGCCAGCAGCAACAAGGGACAGAGCAATCAGCCCCAGCATTTT. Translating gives CASSNKGQSNQPQHF.

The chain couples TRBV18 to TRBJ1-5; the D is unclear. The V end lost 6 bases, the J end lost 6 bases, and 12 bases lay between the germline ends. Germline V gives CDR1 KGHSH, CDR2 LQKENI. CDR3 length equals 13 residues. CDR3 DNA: TGTGCCAGCTCTCGAGACGGTCCTCAGCCCCAGCATTTT. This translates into CASSRDGPQPQHF.

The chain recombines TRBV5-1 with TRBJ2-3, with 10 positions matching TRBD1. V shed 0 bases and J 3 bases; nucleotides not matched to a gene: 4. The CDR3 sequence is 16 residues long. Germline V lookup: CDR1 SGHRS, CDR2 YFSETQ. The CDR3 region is CASSLAGQGMTDTQYF. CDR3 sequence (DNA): TGCGCCAGCAGCTTGGCGGGACAGGGGATGACAGATACGCAGTATTTT.

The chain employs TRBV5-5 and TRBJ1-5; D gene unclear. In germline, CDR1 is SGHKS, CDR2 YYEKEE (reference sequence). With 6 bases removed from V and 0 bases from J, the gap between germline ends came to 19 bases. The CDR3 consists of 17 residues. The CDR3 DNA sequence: TGTGCCAGCAACCTCCGACCGACGGATTATAGCAATCAGCCCCAGCATTTT. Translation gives CASNLRPTDYSNQPQHF.

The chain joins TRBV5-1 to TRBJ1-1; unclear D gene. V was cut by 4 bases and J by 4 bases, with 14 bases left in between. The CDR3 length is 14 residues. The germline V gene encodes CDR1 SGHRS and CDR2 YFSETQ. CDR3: CASSRALPGTEAFF. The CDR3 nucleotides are TGCGCCAGCAGCCGGGCCCTGCCCGGCACTGAAGCTTTCTTT.

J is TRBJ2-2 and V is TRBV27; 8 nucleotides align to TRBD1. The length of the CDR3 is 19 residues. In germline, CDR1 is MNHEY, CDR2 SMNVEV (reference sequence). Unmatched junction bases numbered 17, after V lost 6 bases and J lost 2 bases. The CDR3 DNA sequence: TGTGCCAGCAGCGGGGCAGGGGGCTTAACCTACCGAAACACCGGGGAGCTGTTTTTT. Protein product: CASSGAGGLTYRNTGELFF.

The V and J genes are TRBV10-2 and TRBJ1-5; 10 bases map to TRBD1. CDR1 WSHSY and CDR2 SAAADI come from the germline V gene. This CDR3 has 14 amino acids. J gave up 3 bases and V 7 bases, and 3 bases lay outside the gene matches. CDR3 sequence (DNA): TGCGCCAGCATGGGACAGGGGCCCAATCAGCCCCAGCATTTT. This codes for CASMGQGPNQPQHF.

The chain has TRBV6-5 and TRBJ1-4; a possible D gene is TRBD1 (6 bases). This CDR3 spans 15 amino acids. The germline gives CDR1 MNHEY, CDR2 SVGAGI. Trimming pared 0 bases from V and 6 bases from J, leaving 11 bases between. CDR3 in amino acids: CASSYSGARYEKLFF. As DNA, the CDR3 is TGTGCCAGCAGTTACTCGGGGGCTCGTTATGAAAAACTGTTTTTT.

CDR3 bases: TGTGCCAGCAGCTTAGCGAGGGGGGGGGAGCAGTTCTTC. Translation gives CASSLARGGEQFF. The chain joins TRBV7-6 to TRBJ2-1; D perhaps matches TRBD2 (7 bases). This CDR3 region has 13 residues. Trimming left V 0 bases short and J 10 bases short, with 10 bases between. The V gene's germline CDR1 is SGHVS and CDR2 FNYEAQ.